The sequence of this T cell receptor (beta chain) was determined in a study of regulatory T cells in long-lasting Graves disease. Study overall: Positive TSH receptor antibodies alongside over 5 years of antithyroid drugs were what marked Graves' disease as persistent.

As for time point: persistent/refractory GD, antithyroid drugs over 5 years with positive TRAb. PBMC-derived RNA was used for the TCR library. The patients included were those that came from an endocrinology department in Xi'an, China. Study-wide results and caveats: The small sample size may have reduced accuracy. TCR diversity in persistent Graves' patients was below that of newly diagnosed ones.

Relying on iRepertoire HTBI primers and Arm-PCR of CDR3 regions, the team built TCR beta libraries. TCRdb reanalysed the multiplex PCR reads using MiXCR and keeps one entry per CDR3 protein. Counted here are 250,000 to 300,000 distinct CDR3 sequences, 20% to 25% occurring once; the ten biggest clones make up just over 55%. As for this clonotype: The antigen is not known. A much larger clone sits a single nucleotide away, making a read error possible.

The germline V gene encodes CDR1 MNHNS and CDR2 SASEGT. This CDR3 is built from 15 residues. V and J are TRBV6-1 and TRBJ1-2; perhaps TRBD1 as D (6 bases). The receptor was derived from a female donor with Graves disease. This specimen was peripheral blood mononuclear cells (PBMCs), taken when the disease was refractory, from a patient treated with antithyroid drugs. CDR3: CASTPLRQVLGGCTF. In DNA form, the CDR3 reads TGTGCCAGCACCCCCCTAAGACAGGTCTTGGGAGGCTGCACCTTC.